One and the same sample provided the 8 T cell receptor beta chains below, sequenced in a study of T cell repertoires in cytomegalovirus infection. TCRdb itself ran the reads through MiXCR, one entry per CDR3 protein. The sample records about 570,000 distinct CDR3 sequences, around 40% being singletons. Antigens for these TCRs are unknown. The source was cultured PBMCs, collected from culture after CMV antigen stimulation. Every receptor here comes from a human donor in good health (CMV status not recorded). Some clones in this sample may be carry-over from other donors' samples.

The chain links TRBV11-2 to TRBJ2-6; no reliable D call. The V gene lost 4 bases and the J gene lost 0 bases, with 4 bases spanning the gap. Germline V gene sequence: CDR1 SGHAT, CDR2 FQNNGV. The CDR3 is 14 residues long. The DNA of the CDR3 is TGTGCCAGCAGCTCGATCTCTGGGGCCAACGTCCTGACTTTC. This translates into CASSSISGANVLTF.

This clonotype appeared a single time. The chain carries TRBV14 and TRBJ2-1; D is undetermined. CDR1 SGHDN and CDR2 FVKESK come from the germline V gene. V lost 5 bases to trimming and J lost 3 bases, with 14 bases between them. The CDR3 covers 15 residues. The CDR3 nucleotides read TGTGCCAGCAGCGCAATGGCTAACTACTACAATGAGCAGTTCTTC. Translating gives CASSAMANYYNEQFF.

This clonotype showed up just a few times. The V call is TRBV7-8, the J call TRBJ2-7; TRBD2 is a possible D gene (6 bases). V lost 5 bases and J 7 bases, leaving 18 bases between the germline ends. This CDR3 region has 14 residues. Germline lookup yields CDR1 SGHVS and CDR2 FQNEAQ. The CDR3 DNA sequence: TGTGCCAGCAGCCCGAGAGGGCCCGCGGGGGAGCAGTACTTC. This sequence encodes CASSPRGPAGEQYF.

The sample holds one count of this clonotype. The missing conserved phenylalanine or tryptophan at the end of this CDR3 makes a read error likely. The DNA is left out, because the CDR3 cannot be placed on it with certainty; the CDR3 is given as TCRdb lists it. The V and J genes are TRBV7-6 and TRBJ1-3; the table's TRBD1 call for D was not verified on the DNA. The CDR3 spans 14 amino acids, including both terminal residues. CDR1 is SGHVS, CDR2 FNYEAQ, per germline. The CDR3 spells CASSPGVNGNTKYS.

This clonotype was seen a handful of times. The rearrangement joins TRBV7-2 to TRBJ1-1; D uncertain. Germline-derived CDR1 and CDR2 are SGHTA and FQGNSA. CDR3 size: 13 residues. V lost 2 bases and J lost 2, with 6 bases in between. The CDR3 DNA follows: TGTGCCAGCAGCTTAACATACAACACTGAAGCTTTCTTT. It encodes CASSLTYNTEAFF.

The chain couples TRBV20-1 to TRBJ1-5, with D tentatively TRBD1 (5 bases). Trimming took 5 bases from V and 2 from J, leaving 13 bases between them. The germline gives CDR1 DFQATT, CDR2 SNEGSKA (reference sequence). CDR3 length: 14 residues. In DNA form, the CDR3 reads TGCAGTGCTGGGACTACGACAGGCAATCAGCCCCAGCATTTT. It yields the protein CSAGTTTGNQPQHF.

This chain uses TRBV7-2 with TRBJ2-3, with 10 bases lining up with TRBD2. The length of the CDR3 is 17 residues. The junction had 13 bases not matched to a gene; V was cut back by 5 bases and J by 5 bases. Germline CDR1 reads SGHTA; CDR2 reads FQGNSA. The CDR3 loop reads CASSRGLARLGGDTQYF. The CDR3 bases are TGTGCCAGCAGCCGGGGACTAGCGCGCCTGGGGGGAGATACGCAGTATTTT.

This clonotype was picked up one time. The rearrangement joins TRBV25-1 to TRBJ1-1; D is ambiguous. The germline V gene has CDR1 MGHDK and CDR2 SYGVNS. This CDR3 is built from 13 residues. The germline V and J ends were trimmed by 2 bases and 1 base, with 5 bases remaining between them. The CDR3 region has the DNA TGTGCCAGCAGTGAAGGGTGGAACACTGAAGCTTTCTTT. This encodes CASSEGWNTEAFF.